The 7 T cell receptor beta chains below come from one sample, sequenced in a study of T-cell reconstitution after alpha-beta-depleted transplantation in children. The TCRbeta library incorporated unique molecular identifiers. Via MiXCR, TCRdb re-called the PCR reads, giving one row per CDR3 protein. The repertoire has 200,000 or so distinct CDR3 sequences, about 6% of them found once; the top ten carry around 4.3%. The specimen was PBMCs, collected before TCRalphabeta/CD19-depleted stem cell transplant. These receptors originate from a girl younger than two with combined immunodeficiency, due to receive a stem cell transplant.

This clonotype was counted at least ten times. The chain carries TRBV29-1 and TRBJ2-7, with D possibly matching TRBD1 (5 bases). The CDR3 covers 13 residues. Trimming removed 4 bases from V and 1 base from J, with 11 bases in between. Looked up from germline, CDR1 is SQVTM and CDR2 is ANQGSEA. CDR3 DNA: TGCAGCGTTGCCGGGCAGGGATCCTACGAGCAGTACTTC. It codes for CSVAGQGSYEQYF.

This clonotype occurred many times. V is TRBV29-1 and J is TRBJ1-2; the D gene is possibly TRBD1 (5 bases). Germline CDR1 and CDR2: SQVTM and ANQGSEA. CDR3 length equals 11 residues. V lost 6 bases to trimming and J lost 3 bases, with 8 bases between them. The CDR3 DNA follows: TGCAGCGTGCCCAGGGACTATGGCTACACCTTC. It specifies CSVPRDYGYTF.

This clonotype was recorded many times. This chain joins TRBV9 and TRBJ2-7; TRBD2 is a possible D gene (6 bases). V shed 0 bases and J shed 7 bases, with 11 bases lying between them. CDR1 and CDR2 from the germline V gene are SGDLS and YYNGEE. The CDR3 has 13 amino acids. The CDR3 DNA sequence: TGTGCCAGCAGCGTAGGAGGGGAGGAGGAGCAGTACTTC. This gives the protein CASSVGGEEEQYF.

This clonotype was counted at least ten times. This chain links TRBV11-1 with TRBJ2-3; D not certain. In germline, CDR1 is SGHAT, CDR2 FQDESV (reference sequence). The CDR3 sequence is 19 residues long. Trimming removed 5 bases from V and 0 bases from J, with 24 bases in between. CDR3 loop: CASSGRYWNLYPSTDTQYF. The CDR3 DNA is TGTGCCAGCAGCGGGCGGTACTGGAACCTCTACCCTAGCACAGATACGCAGTATTTT.

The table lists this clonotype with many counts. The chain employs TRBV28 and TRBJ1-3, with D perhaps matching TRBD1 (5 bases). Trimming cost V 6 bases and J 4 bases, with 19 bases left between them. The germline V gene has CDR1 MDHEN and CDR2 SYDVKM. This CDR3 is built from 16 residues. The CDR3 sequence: CASRSDEGARGNTIYF. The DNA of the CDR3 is TGTGCCAGCAGGTCTGATGAAGGGGCGAGGGGAAACACCATATATTTT.

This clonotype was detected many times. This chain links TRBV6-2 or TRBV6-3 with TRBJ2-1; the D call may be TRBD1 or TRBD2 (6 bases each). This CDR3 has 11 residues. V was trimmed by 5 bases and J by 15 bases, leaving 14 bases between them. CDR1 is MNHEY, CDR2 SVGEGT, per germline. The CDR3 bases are TGTGCCAGCAGTATAACAGGGAGGAGGTTCTTC. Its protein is CASSITGRRFF.

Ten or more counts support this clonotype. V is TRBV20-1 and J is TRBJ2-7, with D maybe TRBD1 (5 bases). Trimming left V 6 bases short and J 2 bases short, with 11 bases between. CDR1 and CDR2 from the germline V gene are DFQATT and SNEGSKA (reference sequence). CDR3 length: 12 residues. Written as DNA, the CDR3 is TGCAGTGCAAGGGGTCCCCCCTACGAGCAGTACTTC. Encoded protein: CSARGPPYEQYF.